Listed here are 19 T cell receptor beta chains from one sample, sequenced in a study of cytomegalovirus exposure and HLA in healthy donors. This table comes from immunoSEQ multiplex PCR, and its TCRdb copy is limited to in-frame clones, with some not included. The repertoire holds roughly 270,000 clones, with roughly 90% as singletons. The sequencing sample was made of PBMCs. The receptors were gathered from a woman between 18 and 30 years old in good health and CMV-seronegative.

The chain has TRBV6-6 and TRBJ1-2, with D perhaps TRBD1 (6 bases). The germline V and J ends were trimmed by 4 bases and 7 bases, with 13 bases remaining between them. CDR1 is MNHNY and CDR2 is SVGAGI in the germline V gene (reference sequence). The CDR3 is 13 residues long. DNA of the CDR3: TGTGCCAGCAGTTCCAAGCCAGGGGTTGGCTACACCTTC. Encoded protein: CASSSKPGVGYTF.

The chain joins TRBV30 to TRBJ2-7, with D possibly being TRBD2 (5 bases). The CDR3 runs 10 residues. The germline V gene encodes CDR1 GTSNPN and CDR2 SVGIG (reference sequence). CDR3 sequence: CALGLAEQYF. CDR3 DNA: TGTGCTCTAGGACTGGCTGAGCAGTACTTC.

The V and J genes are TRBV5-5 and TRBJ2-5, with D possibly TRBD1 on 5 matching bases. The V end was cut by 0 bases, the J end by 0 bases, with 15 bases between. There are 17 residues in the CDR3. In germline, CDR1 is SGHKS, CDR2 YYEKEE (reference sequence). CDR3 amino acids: CASSLGGRVGHQETQYF. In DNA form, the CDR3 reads TGTGCCAGCAGCTTGGGGGGCAGGGTAGGACACCAAGAGACCCAGTACTTC.

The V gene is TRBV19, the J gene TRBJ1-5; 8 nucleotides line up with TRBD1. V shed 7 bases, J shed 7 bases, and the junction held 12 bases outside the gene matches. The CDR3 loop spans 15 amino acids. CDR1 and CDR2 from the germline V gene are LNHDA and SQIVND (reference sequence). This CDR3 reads CASNDNRGVYQPQHF. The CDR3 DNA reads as TGTGCCAGTAACGACAACAGGGGGGTTTACCAGCCCCAGCATTTT.

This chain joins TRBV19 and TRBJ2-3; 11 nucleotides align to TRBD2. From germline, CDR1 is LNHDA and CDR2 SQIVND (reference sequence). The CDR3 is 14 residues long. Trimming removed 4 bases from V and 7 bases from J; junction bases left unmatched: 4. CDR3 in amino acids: CASSNLAGGNTQYF. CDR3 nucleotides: TGTGCCAGTAGTAACCTAGCGGGAGGAAATACGCAGTATTTT.

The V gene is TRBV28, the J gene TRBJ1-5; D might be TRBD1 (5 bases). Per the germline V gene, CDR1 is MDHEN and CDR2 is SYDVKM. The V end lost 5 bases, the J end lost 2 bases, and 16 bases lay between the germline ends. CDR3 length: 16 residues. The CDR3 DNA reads TGTGCCAGCAGTCCCATCAGGGTCGAGGGCAATCAGCCCCAGCATTTT. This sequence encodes CASSPIRVEGNQPQHF.

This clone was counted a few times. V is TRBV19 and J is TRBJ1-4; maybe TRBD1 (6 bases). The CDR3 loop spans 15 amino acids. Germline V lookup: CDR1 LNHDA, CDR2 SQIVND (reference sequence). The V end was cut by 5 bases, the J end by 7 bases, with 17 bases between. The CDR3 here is CASSPETGWGEKLFF. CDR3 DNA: TGTGCCAGTAGTCCGGAAACAGGGTGGGGTGAAAAACTGTTTTTT.

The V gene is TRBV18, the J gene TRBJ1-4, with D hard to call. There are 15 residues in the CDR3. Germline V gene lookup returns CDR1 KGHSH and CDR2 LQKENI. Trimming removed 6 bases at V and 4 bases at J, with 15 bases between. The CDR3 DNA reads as TGTGCCAGCTCGCAGACCGGGAACCTTAATGAAAAACTGTTTTTT. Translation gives CASSQTGNLNEKLFF. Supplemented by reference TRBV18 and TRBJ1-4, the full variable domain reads NAGVMQNPRHLVRRRGQEARLRCSPMKGHSHVYWYRQLPEEGLKFMVYLQKENIIDESGMPKERFSAEFPKEGPSILRIQQVVRGDSAAYFCASSQTGNLNEKLFFGSGTQLSVL.

The CDR3 protein is CASRKTGFRYEQYF. CDR3 DNA sequence: TGTGCCAGCAGGAAGACAGGGTTTCGCTACGAGCAGTACTTC. The chain employs TRBV6-1 and TRBJ2-7, with 7 nucleotides matching TRBD1. The CDR3 contains 14 residues. The V gene's germline CDR1 is MNHNS and CDR2 SASEGT. Trimming cost V 6 bases and J 3 bases; bases outside gene matches: 8.

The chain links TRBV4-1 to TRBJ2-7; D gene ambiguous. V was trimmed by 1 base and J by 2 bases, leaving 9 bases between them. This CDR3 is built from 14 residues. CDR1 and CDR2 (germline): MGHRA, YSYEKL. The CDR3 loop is CASSQAPVAYEQYF. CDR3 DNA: TGCGCCAGCAGCCAAGCACCGGTCGCCTACGAGCAGTACTTC.

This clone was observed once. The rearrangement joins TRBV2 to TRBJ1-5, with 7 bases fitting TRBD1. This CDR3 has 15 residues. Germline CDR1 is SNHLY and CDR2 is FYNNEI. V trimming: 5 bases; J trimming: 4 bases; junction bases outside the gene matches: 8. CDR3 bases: TGTGCCAGCAGTCGATACAGGGGTCTGAATCAGCCCCAGCATTTT. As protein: CASSRYRGLNQPQHF.

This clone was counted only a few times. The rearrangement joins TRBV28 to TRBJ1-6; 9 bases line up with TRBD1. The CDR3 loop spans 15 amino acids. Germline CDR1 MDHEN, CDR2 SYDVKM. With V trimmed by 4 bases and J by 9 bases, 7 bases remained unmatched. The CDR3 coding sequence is TGTGCCAGCAGTTCGGGACAGGGATCGAGTTCACCCCTCCACTTT. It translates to CASSSGQGSSSPLHF.

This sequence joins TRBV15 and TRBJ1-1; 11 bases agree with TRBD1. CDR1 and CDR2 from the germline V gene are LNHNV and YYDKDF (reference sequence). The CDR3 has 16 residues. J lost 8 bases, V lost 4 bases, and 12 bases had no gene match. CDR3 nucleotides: TGTGCCACCAGCAAAGGACAGGGGGCGATTTCGCCGGAAGCTTTCTTT. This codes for CATSKGQGAISPEAFF.

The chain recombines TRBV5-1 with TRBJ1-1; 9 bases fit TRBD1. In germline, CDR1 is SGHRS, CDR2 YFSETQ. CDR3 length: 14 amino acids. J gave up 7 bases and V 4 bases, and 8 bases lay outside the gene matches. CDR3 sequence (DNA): TGCGCCAGCAGCCTCTGGGACAGGGAGGGTGAAGCTTTCTTT. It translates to CASSLWDREGEAFF. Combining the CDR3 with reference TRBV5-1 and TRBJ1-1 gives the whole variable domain KAGVTQTPRYLIKTRGQQVTLSCSPISGHRSVSWYQQTPGQGLQFLFEYFSETQRNKGNFPGRFSGRQFSNSRSEMNVSTLELGDSALYLCASSLWDREGEAFFGQGTRLTVV.

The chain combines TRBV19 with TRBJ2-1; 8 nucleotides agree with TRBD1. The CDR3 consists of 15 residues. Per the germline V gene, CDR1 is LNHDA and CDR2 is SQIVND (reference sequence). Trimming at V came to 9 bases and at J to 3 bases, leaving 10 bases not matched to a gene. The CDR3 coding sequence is TGTGCCAGCAGTGGAGACAGGGGCTACTACAATGAGCAGTTCTTC. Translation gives CASSGDRGYYNEQFF.

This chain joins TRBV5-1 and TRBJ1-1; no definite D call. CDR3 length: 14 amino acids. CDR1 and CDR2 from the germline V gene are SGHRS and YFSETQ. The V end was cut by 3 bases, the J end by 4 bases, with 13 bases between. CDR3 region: CASSSAGIGTEAFF. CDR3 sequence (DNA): TGCGCCAGCAGCTCAGCGGGGATTGGCACTGAAGCTTTCTTT.

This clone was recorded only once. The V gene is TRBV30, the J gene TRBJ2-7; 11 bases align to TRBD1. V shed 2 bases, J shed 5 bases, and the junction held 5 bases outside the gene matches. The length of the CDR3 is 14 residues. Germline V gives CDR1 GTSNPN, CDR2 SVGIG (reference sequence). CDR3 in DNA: TGTGCCTGGAGTACCGGACAGGGGGCCGACGAGCAGTACTTC. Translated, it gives CAWSTGQGADEQYF.

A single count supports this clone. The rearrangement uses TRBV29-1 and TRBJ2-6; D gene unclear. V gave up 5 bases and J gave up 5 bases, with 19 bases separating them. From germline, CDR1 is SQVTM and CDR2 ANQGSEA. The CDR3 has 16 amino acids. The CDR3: CSVLMTGSPWANVLTF. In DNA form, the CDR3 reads TGCAGCGTTCTAATGACGGGTTCTCCCTGGGCCAACGTCCTGACTTTC.

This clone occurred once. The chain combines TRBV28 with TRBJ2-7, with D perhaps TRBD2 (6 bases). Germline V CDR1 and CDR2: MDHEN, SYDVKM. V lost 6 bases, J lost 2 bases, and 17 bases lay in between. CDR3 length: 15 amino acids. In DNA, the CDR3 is TGTGCCAGCAGACCAGGTGGGACGGGGGCCTACGAGCAGTACTTC. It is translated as CASRPGGTGAYEQYF.